The clone carrying this TCR beta chain was detected a few times. Its antigen is still unknown. Blood genomic DNA input for TRB amplification was roughly 250-500 ng. Trimming pared 7 bases from V and 2 bases from J, leaving 12 bases between. This CDR3 is 14 amino acids long. The data were taken from a study of T and B cells in COVID-19 patients. Multiplex PCR with BIOMED2 TRB-A/B primer pools amplified TRB rearrangements. MiXCR, run by TCRdb on the multiplex PCR reads, gives a single entry per CDR3 protein. The sample consists of approximately 20,000 distinct CDR3 sequences, under 30% of them appearing once. Study results and limitations: Few blood samples existed from mildly ill patients during symptoms or early in severe cases. Active COVID-19 showed highly clonal TRB repertoires; recovery showed diversity and richness above healthy donors.

This chain uses TRBV12-3 or TRBV12-4 with TRBJ1-5; D is unclear. The sequenced sample was blood. The clonotype comes from a human donor who had recovered from COVID-19. CDR3 sequence (DNA): TGTGCCAGCACCCGTGGAGGCGGCAATCAGCCCCAGCATTTT. It is translated as CASTRGGGNQPQHF.